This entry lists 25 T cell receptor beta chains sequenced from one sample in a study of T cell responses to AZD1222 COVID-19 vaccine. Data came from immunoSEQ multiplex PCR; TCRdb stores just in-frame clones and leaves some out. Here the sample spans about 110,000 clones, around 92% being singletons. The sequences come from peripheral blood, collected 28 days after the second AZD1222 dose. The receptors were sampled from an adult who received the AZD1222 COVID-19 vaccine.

This CDR3 reads CASSLQTPYGYTF. The CDR3 coding sequence is TGTGCCAGCAGCTTACAGACGCCCTATGGCTACACCTTC. The V call is TRBV2, the J call TRBJ1-2; unclear D gene. Germline loops: CDR1 SNHLY, CDR2 FYNNEI. The CDR3 consists of 13 residues. V dropped 6 bases and J dropped 4 bases, with 12 bases sitting between them.

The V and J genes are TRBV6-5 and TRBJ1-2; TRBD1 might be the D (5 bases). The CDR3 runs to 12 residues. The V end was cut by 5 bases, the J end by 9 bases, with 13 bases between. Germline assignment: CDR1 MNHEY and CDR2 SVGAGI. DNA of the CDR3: TGTGCCAGCAGTCCCCGGGGGACGAGCTACACCTTC. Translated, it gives CASSPRGTSYTF.

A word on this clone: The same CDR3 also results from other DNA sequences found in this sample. The CDR3 DNA reads TGTGCCAGCAGTTTTAGCACCGGGGAGCTGTTTTTT. Translation gives CASSFSTGELFF. The J gene is TRBJ2-2, the V gene TRBV27; no definite D call. There are 12 residues in the CDR3. V was shortened by 3 bases and J by 4 bases, with 3 bases between the two germline ends. Germline V gene lookup returns CDR1 MNHEY and CDR2 SMNVEV (reference sequence).

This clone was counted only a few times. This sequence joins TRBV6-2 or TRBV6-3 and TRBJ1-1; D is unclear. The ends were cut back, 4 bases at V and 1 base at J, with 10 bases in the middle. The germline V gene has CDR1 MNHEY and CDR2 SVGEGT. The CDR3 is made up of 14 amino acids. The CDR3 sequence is CASSSQTENTEAFF. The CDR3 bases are TGTGCCAGCAGTTCACAGACGGAGAACACTGAAGCTTTCTTT.

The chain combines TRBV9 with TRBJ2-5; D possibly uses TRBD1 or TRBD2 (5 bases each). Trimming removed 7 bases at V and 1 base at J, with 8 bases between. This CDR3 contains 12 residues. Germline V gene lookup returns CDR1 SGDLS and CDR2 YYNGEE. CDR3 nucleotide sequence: TGTGCCAGCGGGACGGTCCAAGAGACCCAGTACTTC. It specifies CASGTVQETQYF. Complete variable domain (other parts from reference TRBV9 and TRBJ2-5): DSGVTQTPKHLITATGQRVTLRCSPRSGDLSVYWYQQSLDQGLQFLIQYYNGEERAKGNILERFSAQQFPDLHSELNLSSLELGDSALYFCASGTVQETQYFGPGTRLLVL.

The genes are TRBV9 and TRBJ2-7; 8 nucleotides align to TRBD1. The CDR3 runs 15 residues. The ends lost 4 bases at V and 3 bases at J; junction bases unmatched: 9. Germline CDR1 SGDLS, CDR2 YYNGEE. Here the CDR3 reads CASSLSGTGLYEQYF. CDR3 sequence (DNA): TGTGCCAGCAGCCTCTCCGGGACAGGCCTCTACGAGCAGTACTTC.

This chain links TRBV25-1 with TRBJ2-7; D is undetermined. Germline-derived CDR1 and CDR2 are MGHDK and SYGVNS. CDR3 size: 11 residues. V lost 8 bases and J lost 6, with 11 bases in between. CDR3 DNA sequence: TGTGCCAGCTCTACAGAGGCCGAGCAGTACTTC. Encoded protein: CASSTEAEQYF.

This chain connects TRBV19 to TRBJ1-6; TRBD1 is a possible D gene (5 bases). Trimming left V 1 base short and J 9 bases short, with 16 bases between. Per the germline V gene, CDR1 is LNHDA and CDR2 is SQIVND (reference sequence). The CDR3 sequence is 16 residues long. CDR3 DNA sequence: TGTGCCAGTAGTATAGTGCCGGGACGCAGAAGTTCACCCCTCCACTTT. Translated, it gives CASSIVPGRRSSPLHF.

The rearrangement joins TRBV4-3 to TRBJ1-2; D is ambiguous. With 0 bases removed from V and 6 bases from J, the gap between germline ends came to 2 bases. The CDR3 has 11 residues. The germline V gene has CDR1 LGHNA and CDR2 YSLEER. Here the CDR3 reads CASSQEDGYTF. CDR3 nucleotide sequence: TGCGCCAGCAGCCAAGAAGATGGCTACACCTTC.

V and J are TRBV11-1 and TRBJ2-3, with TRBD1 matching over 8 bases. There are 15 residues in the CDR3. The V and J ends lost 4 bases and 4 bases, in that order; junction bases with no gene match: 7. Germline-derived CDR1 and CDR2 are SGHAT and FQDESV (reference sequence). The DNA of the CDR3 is TGTGCCAGCAGCTCGGACAGGGTTTTCTCAGATACGCAGTATTTT. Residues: CASSSDRVFSDTQYF.

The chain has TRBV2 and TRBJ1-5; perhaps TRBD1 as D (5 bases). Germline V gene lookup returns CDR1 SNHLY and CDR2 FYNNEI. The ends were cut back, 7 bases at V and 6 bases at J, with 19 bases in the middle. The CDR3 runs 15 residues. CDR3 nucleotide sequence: TGTGCCAGCACCCGGGACTGGAACGACGGTCAGCCCCAGCATTTT. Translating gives CASTRDWNDGQPQHF.

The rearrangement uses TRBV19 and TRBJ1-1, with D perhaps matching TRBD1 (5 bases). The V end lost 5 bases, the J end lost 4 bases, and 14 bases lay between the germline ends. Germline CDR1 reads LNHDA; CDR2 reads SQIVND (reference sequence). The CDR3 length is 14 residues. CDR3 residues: CASSLGLIGTEAFF. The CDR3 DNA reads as TGTGCCAGTAGTTTGGGGCTTATTGGCACTGAAGCTTTCTTT.

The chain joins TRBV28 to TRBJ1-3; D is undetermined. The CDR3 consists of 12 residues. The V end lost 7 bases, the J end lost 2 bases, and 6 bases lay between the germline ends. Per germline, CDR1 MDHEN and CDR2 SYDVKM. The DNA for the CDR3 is TGTGCCAGCAAAGGTCCTGGAAACACCATATATTTT. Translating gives CASKGPGNTIYF.

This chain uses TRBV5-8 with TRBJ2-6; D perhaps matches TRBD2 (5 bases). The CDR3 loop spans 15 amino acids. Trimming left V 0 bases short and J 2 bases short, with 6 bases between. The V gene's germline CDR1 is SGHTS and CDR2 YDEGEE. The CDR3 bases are TGTGCCAGCAGCTTGGGAGGGCCTGGGGCCAACGTCCTGACTTTC. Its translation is CASSLGGPGANVLTF.

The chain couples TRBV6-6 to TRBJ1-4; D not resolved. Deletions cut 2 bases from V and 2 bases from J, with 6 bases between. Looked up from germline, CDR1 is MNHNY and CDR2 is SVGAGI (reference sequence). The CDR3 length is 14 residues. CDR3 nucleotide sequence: TGTGCCAGCAGTTACCTGTCCACTAATGAAAAACTGTTTTTT. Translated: CASSYLSTNEKLFF.

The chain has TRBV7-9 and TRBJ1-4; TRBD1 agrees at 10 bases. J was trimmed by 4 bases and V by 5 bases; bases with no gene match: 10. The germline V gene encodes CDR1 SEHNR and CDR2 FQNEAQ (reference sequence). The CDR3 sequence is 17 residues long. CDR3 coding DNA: TGTGCCAGCAGCACCCGGGACAGGGGTATTGGTAATGAAAAACTGTTTTTT. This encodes CASSTRDRGIGNEKLFF.

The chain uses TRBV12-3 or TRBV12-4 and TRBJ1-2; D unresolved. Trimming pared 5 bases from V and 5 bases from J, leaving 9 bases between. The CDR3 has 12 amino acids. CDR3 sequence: CASSPRGYGYTF. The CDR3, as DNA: TGTGCCAGCAGTCCCCGAGGGTATGGCTACACCTTC.

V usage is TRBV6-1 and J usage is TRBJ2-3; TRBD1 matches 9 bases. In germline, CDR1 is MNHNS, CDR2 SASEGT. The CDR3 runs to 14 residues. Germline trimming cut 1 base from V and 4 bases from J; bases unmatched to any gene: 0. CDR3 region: CASSEGQGADTQYF. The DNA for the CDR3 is TGTGCCAGCAGTGAAGGACAGGGGGCAGATACGCAGTATTTT.

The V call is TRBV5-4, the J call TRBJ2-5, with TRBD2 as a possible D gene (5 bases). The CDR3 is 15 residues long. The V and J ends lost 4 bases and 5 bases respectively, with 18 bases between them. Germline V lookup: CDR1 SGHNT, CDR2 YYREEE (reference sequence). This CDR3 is CASSLLEVAGETQYF. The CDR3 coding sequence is TGTGCCAGCAGCCTACTGGAGGTCGCCGGGGAGACCCAGTACTTC.

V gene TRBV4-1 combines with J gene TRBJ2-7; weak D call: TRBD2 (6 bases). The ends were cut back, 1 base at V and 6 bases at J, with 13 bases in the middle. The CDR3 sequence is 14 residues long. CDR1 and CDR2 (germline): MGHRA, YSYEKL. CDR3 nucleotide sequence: TGCGCCAGCAGCCAAGGCACCGCGGGGTCCGAGCAGTACTTC. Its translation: CASSQGTAGSEQYF.

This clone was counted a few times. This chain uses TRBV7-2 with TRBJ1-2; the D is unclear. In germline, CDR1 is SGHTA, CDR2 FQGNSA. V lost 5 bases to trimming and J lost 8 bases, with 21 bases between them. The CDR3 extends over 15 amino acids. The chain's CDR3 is CASSEEPGQEGGYTF. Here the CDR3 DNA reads TGTGCCAGCAGCGAAGAACCGGGTCAAGAGGGAGGCTACACCTTC.

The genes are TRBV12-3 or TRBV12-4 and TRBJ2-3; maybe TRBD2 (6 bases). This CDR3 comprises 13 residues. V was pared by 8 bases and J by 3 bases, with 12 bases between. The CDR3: CASSGVLTDTQYF. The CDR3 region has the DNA TGTGCCAGCTCGGGGGTATTAACAGATACGCAGTATTTT.

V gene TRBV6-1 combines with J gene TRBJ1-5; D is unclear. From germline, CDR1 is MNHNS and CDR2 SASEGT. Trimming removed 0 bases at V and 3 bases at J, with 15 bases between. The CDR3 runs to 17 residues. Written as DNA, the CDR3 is TGTGCCAGCAGTGAAGCGCTTCAAGCGATAGCCAATCAGCCCCAGCATTTT. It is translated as CASSEALQAIANQPQHF.

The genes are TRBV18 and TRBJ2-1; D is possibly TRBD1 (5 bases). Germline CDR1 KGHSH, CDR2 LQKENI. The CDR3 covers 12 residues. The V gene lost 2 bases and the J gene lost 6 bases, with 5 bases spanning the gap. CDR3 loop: CASSPDSNEQFF. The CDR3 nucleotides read TGTGCCAGCTCACCAGACAGCAATGAGCAGTTCTTC.

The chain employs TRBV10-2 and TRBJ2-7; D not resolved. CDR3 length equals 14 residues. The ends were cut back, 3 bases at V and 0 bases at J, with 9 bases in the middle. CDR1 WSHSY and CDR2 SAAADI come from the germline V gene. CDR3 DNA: TGCGCCAGCAGTGATGGGTGGAGCTCCTACGAGCAGTACTTC. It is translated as CASSDGWSSYEQYF.